This TCR beta chain was identified in a study of regulatory T cells in long-lasting Graves disease. As for the study in general: Graves' cases, newly diagnosed, had used antithyroid drugs under 3 months.

Sample time point: newly diagnosed GD, antithyroid drugs for less than 3 months. PBMC-extracted RNA yielded the TCR library. Germline values: CDR1 SEHNR, CDR2 FQNEAQ (reference sequence). This CDR3 is 16 amino acids long. The V and J ends lost 4 bases and 0 bases, in that order; junction bases with no gene match: 6. This clonotype has at least ten counts. According to the study, TCR beta libraries were built with iRepertoire HTBI primers and CDR3-region Arm-PCR. TCRdb redid the calling of the multiplex PCR reads with MiXCR, one entry per CDR3 protein. The sample includes 500,000 or so distinct CDR3 sequences, 15% to 20% seen only once; the top ten take more than 10%. These same records also appear under a second study, on T cells in Graves' hyperthyroidism and ophthalmopathy. That report notes: Diagnostic assessment was based on clinical symptoms, serum thyroxine and TRAb, thyroid ultrasound and orbital computed tomography. First-round RT-PCR of the TCR CDR3 relied on the HTBI primer set.

This TCR was recovered from a man aged 35-49 years with Graves disease. The rearrangement links TRBV7-9 to TRBJ2-1; 7 nucleotides line up with TRBD1. The source was peripheral blood mononuclear cells (PBMCs), collected at new diagnosis, from a patient treated with antithyroid drugs. The DNA of the CDR3 is TGTGCCAGCAGCTCACAGGGGCGGAGCTCCTACAATGAGCAGTTCTTC. Translated, it gives CASSSQGRSSYNEQFF.